The 25 T cell receptor beta chains in this list originate from one sample, sequenced in a study of cytomegalovirus exposure and HLA in healthy donors. 13 Jbeta primers and 60 Vbeta primers were used for the PCR. Produced via immunoSEQ multiplex PCR; TCRdb's table is partial and in-frame only. Of about 160,000 clones listed, 60% to 75% are singletons. Sequenced sample: PBMCs. All receptors derive from a woman aged 45-59 years in good health and CMV-seropositive.

V usage is TRBV5-1 and J usage is TRBJ2-1; TRBD1 agrees at 8 bases. The CDR3 has 15 amino acids. In germline, CDR1 is SGHRS, CDR2 YFSETQ. Trimming cost V 2 bases and J 2 bases; bases outside gene matches: 3. For the CDR3, the DNA is TGCGCCAGCAGCTTCCAGACAGGGGCCTACAATGAGCAGTTCTTC. This gives the protein CASSFQTGAYNEQFF.

The chain's CDR3 is CASSSDRAETQYF. The CDR3 DNA follows: TGTGCCAGCAGCTCGGACAGGGCTGAGACCCAGTACTTC. The chain carries TRBV5-8 and TRBJ2-5; 8 bases match TRBD1. This CDR3 has 13 residues. V trimming: 3 bases; J trimming: 5 bases; junction bases outside the gene matches: 3. Per germline, CDR1 SGHTS and CDR2 YDEGEE.

The gene calls are TRBV5-1 and TRBJ2-7, with 7 bases aligning to TRBD2. The CDR3 is made up of 13 amino acids. After removal of 4 bases from V and 5 bases from J, the junction contained 6 bases not matched to a gene. The germline gives CDR1 SGHRS, CDR2 YFSETQ. CDR3: CASSQTSNNEQYF. As DNA, the CDR3 is TGCGCCAGCAGCCAGACTAGCAACAACGAGCAGTACTTC.

The V and J genes are TRBV23-1 and TRBJ1-5; D is uncertain. TRBV23-1 is annotated as an ORF whose role is uncertain. V was pared by 4 bases and J by 2 bases, with 12 bases between. The CDR3 consists of 15 residues. CDR3 nucleotides: TGCGCCAGCAGTCCGGAGGGTCTCGGCAATCAGCCCCAGCATTTT. Its translation is CASSPEGLGNQPQHF.

The chain links TRBV6-5 to TRBJ2-7, with TRBD2 matching 8 bases. The germline CDR1 and CDR2 sequences are MNHEY and SVGAGI. This CDR3 region has 13 residues. V lost 6 bases and J lost 7; bases outside the gene matches: 8. The CDR3 protein is CASSRGGPREQYF. For the CDR3, the DNA is TGTGCCAGCAGCCGGGGGGGTCCCCGGGAGCAGTACTTC.

The CDR3 region is CASSPPPGSSGYTF. As DNA, the CDR3 is TGTGCCAGCAGCCCCCCACCAGGGTCGAGTGGCTACACCTTC. The chain has TRBV6-5 and TRBJ1-2; D might be TRBD1 (5 bases). This CDR3 region has 14 residues. Germline V gene data show CDR1 as MNHEY and CDR2 as SVGAGI. Trimming took 6 bases from V and 7 from J, leaving 18 bases between them.

The chain couples TRBV5-1 to TRBJ1-1, with D unclear. The CDR3 extends over 14 amino acids. Trimming took 0 bases from V and 1 from J, leaving 7 bases between them. Germline CDR1 reads SGHRS; CDR2 reads YFSETQ. The CDR3: CASSLDSGNTEAFF. In DNA, the CDR3 is TGCGCCAGCAGCTTGGACAGCGGGAACACTGAAGCTTTCTTT.

The rearrangement joins TRBV19 to TRBJ2-3; 9 bases align to TRBD2. The CDR3 contains 16 residues. Germline V gene data show CDR1 as LNHDA and CDR2 as SQIVND (reference sequence). The junction had 9 bases not matched to a gene; V was cut back by 2 bases and J by 6 bases. CDR3 in amino acids: CASSIWSGGLSDTQYF. The CDR3 region has the DNA TGTGCCAGTAGTATATGGAGCGGGGGGTTGTCGGATACGCAGTATTTT.

In this sample, this clone turned up a few times. The V gene is TRBV7-8, the J gene TRBJ2-3; TRBD2 matches 16 bases. CDR3 length equals 16 residues. Germline V lookup: CDR1 SGHVS, CDR2 FQNEAQ. Trimming removed 4 bases from V and 3 bases from J; junction bases left unmatched: 1. The DNA of the CDR3 is TGTGCCAGCAGCTCGGGACTAGCGGGGGGGACAGATACGCAGTATTTT. This sequence encodes CASSSGLAGGTDTQYF.

In its sample, this clone was seen a few times. CDR3 loop: CASSLQRWTGELFF. The DNA for the CDR3 is TGTGCCAGCAGCTTACAGCGTTGGACCGGGGAGCTGTTTTTT. This chain joins TRBV11-1 and TRBJ2-2; no clear D gene. CDR1 and CDR2 (germline): SGHAT, FQDESV (reference sequence). The CDR3 has 14 residues. Trimming cost V 2 bases and J 5 bases, with 9 bases left between them.

The chain uses TRBV6-5 and TRBJ2-1; 7 bases line up with TRBD2. The CDR3 loop spans 16 amino acids. Germline values: CDR1 MNHEY, CDR2 SVGAGI. V shed 3 bases and J 5 bases; nucleotides not matched to a gene: 10. In DNA form, the CDR3 reads TGTGCCAGCAGTTATTCGAGGGCCAGCGGGGACAATGAGCAGTTCTTC. This codes for CASSYSRASGDNEQFF.

CDR3 coding DNA: TGCGCCAGCAGCTTTACGGGACAGGACCGCGTCTACACCTTC. It translates to CASSFTGQDRVYTF. The gene calls are TRBV5-1 and TRBJ1-2, with 8 bases aligning to TRBD1. Per the germline V gene, CDR1 is SGHRS and CDR2 is YFSETQ. This CDR3 comprises 14 residues. V lost 2 bases to trimming and J lost 10 bases; unmatched junction nucleotides: 10.

V gene TRBV7-9 combines with J gene TRBJ2-3, with 15 bases that match TRBD2. Germline trimming cut 5 bases from V and 3 bases from J; bases unmatched to any gene: 3. CDR1 and CDR2 from the germline V gene are SEHNR and FQNEAQ (reference sequence). This CDR3 comprises 16 residues. The CDR3 coding sequence is TGTGCCAGCAGCGCGGGACTAGCGGGGGGAACAGATACGCAGTATTTT. Its translation is CASSAGLAGGTDTQYF.

The chain is built from TRBV11-3 and TRBJ2-1; weak D call: TRBD1 (5 bases). This CDR3 contains 14 residues. CDR1 SGHNT and CDR2 YENEEA come from the germline V gene. Trimming stripped 5 bases from V and 9 bases from J, with 17 bases between. CDR3 DNA sequence: TGTGCCAGCAGCCAAGGGGATGTGCGGTCTGAGCAGTTCTTC. It specifies CASSQGDVRSEQFF. Based on the CDR3 plus reference TRBV11-3 and TRBJ2-1, the full variable domain is EAGVVQSPRYKIIEKKQPVAFWCNPISGHNTLYWYLQNLGQGPELLIRYENEEAVDDSQLPKDRFSAERLKGVDSTLKIQPAELGDSAVYLCASSQGDVRSEQFFGPGTRLTVL.

This clone was counted between two and nine times. V and J are TRBV10-3 and TRBJ2-3; tentatively, D is TRBD2 (6 bases). The V end was cut by 10 bases, the J end by 1 base, with 21 bases between. The germline V gene has CDR1 ENHRY and CDR2 SYGVKD. This CDR3 has 16 amino acids. CDR3 sequence reads: CATALGAGGGTDTQYF. The CDR3, as DNA: TGTGCCACTGCCTTAGGAGCGGGCGGGGGCACAGATACGCAGTATTTT.

This clone came up a few times. J is TRBJ2-7 and V is TRBV7-2; 12 bases agree with TRBD2. V lost 5 bases to trimming and J lost 2 bases; unmatched junction nucleotides: 4. Germline CDR1 is SGHTA and CDR2 is FQGNSA. CDR3 size: 15 residues. The CDR3 sequence: CASSRTSGVTYEQYF. As DNA, the CDR3 is TGTGCCAGCAGCCGGACTAGCGGGGTTACCTACGAGCAGTACTTC.

The V and J genes are TRBV10-1 and TRBJ2-3; 8 bases line up with TRBD2. Trimming removed 6 bases from V and 1 base from J; junction bases left unmatched: 9. The V gene's germline CDR1 is WNHNN and CDR2 SYGVQD (reference sequence). The CDR3 has 16 amino acids. CDR3 sequence: CASSSGGAGGTDTQYF. The CDR3 DNA sequence: TGCGCCAGCAGCTCCGGGGGGGCCGGGGGCACAGATACGCAGTATTTT.

The rearrangement uses TRBV14 and TRBJ1-1; D possibly corresponds to TRBD1 (5 bases). This CDR3 comprises 15 residues. V was clipped by 4 bases and J by 0 bases, with 12 bases between them. Germline V gives CDR1 SGHDN, CDR2 FVKESK. The CDR3 DNA follows: TGTGCCAGCAGCCGCATACAGGAGATGAACACTGAAGCTTTCTTT. It is translated as CASSRIQEMNTEAFF. The full variable domain, in which reference TRBV14 and TRBJ1-1 provide the parts outside the CDR3, is EAGVTQFPSHSVIEKGQTVTLRCDPISGHDNLYWYRRVMGKEIKFLLHFVKESKQDESGMPNNRFLAERTGGTYSTLKVQPAELEDSGVYFCASSRIQEMNTEAFFGQGTRLTVV.

The chain is built from TRBV6-1 and TRBJ2-7; a possible D gene is TRBD1 (6 bases). The CDR3 is 14 amino acids. From germline, CDR1 is MNHNS and CDR2 SASEGT. Trimming took 1 base from V and 3 from J, leaving 10 bases between them. CDR3 amino acids: CASSEGLGGYEQYF. CDR3 sequence (DNA): TGTGCCAGCAGTGAAGGATTAGGGGGCTACGAGCAGTACTTC.

The V gene is TRBV2, the J gene TRBJ2-6, with D possibly being TRBD2 (5 bases). Germline-derived CDR1 and CDR2 are SNHLY and FYNNEI. Trimming pared 6 bases from V and 2 bases from J, leaving 17 bases between. The CDR3 consists of 17 residues. CDR3 amino acids: CASSPPRAGTGANVLTF. CDR3 nucleotides: TGTGCCAGCAGCCCCCCGAGGGCCGGTACTGGGGCCAACGTCCTGACTTTC.

This chain joins TRBV5-4 and TRBJ2-7; possible D gene TRBD1, 5 bases. CDR1 and CDR2 (germline): SGHNT, YYREEE (reference sequence). CDR3 length: 13 amino acids. Trimming cost V 9 bases and J 0 bases, with 13 bases left between them. The CDR3 DNA reads TGTGCCACGACAGCGTCGAGCTCCTACGAGCAGTACTTC. As protein: CATTASSSYEQYF.

The chain combines TRBV6-5 with TRBJ2-5, with TRBD2 as a possible D gene (5 bases). Germline-derived CDR1 and CDR2 are MNHEY and SVGAGI. Trimming cost V 5 bases and J 2 bases, with 9 bases left between them. The CDR3 loop spans 13 amino acids. The CDR3 region is CASSRLPQETQYF. The CDR3 DNA follows: TGTGCCAGCAGTCGACTACCTCAAGAGACCCAGTACTTC.

This clone was recorded only once. In the same sample, other DNA sequences code for this CDR3. The chain employs TRBV2 and TRBJ2-7; D is uncertain. Germline V lookup: CDR1 SNHLY, CDR2 FYNNEI. CDR3 length equals 14 residues. The V end was cut by 4 bases, the J end by 4 bases, with 14 bases between. The CDR3 DNA reads TGTGCCAGCAGTGGCCCGTTGGCGGCTTACGAGCAGTACTTC. Its protein is CASSGPLAAYEQYF. The full variable domain, completed using reference TRBV2 and TRBJ2-7, is EPEVTQTPSHQVTQMGQEVILRCVPISNHLYFYWYRQILGQKVEFLVSFYNNEISEKSEIFDDQFSVERPDGSNFTLKIRSTKLEDSAMYFCASSGPLAAYEQYFGPGTRLTVT.

This sequence joins TRBV2 and TRBJ2-7; D is possibly TRBD2 (6 bases). V was clipped by 8 bases and J by 4 bases, with 15 bases between them. CDR3 length: 13 residues. Germline V gene lookup returns CDR1 SNHLY and CDR2 FYNNEI. CDR3 DNA sequence: TGTGCCAGCGGTCCGGGAGAGAAGTACGAGCAGTACTTC. It codes for CASGPGEKYEQYF.

The V and J genes are TRBV5-1 and TRBJ2-1; D uncertain. V was pared by 0 bases and J by 1 base, with 5 bases between. There are 14 residues in the CDR3. The germline gives CDR1 SGHRS, CDR2 YFSETQ. The CDR3 region has the DNA TGCGCCAGCAGCTTGGATGCGTCCTACAATGAGCAGTTCTTC. Translating it yields CASSLDASYNEQFF.